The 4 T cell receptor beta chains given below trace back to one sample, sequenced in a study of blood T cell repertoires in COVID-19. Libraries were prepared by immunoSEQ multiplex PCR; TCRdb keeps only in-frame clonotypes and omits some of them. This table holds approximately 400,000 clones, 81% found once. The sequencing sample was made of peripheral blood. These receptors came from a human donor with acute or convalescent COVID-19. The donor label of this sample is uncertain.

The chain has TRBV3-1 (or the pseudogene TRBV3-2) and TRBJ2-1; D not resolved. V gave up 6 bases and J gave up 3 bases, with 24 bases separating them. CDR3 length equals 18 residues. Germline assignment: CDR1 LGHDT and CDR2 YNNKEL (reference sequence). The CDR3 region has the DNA TGTGCCAGCAGTCTTATAACCCCCACTAAGCGCTACTACAATGAGCAGTTCTTC. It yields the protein CASSLITPTKRYYNEQFF.

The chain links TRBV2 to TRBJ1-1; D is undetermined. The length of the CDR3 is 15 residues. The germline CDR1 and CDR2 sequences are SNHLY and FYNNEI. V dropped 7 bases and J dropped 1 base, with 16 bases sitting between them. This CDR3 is CASTSQLGRNTEAFF. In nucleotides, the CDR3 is TGTGCCAGCACTTCTCAATTGGGCCGGAACACTGAAGCTTTCTTT.

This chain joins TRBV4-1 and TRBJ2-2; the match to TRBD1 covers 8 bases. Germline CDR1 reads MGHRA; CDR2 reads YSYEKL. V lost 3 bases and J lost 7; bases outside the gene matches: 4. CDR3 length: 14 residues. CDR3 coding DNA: TGCGCCAGCAGCCACAGGACAGGGATCGGGGAGCTGTTTTTT. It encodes CASSHRTGIGELFF.

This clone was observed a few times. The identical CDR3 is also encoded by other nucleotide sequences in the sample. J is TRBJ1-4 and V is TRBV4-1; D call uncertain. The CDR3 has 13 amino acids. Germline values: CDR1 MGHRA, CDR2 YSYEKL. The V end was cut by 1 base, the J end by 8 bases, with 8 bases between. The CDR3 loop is CASSQVTGEKLFF. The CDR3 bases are TGCGCCAGCAGCCAAGTCACGGGAGAAAAACTGTTTTTT.